This record looks at one T cell receptor (beta chain) sequence and its context. The target of this receptor is not known. Base-call qualities are not available, and no considerably larger clone is one nucleotide away. CDR1 is given as SGHAT and CDR2 as FQNNGV, both from the germline V gene. Unmatched junction bases come to 11, with V trimmed by 4 bases and J by 2 bases. The CDR3 runs 17 residues from the cysteine to the phenylalanine. The DNA shown is the 51-base CDR3, in frame from base 1. None of the patients had been given any treatment before thyroid surgery. The study retrospectively analysed patient clinical samples collected from the early 2010s to the late 2010s using T-cell receptor beta sequencing. The record originates from a study of metastatic and nonmetastatic thyroid tumors (dated by TCRdb to the early 2020s). For context, the study as a whole: Repertoires were compared across peripheral blood and tumor or nodule tissue samples from malignant and benign thyroid patients. The research as a whole found: In both blood and tumor samples, malignant tumors were reported to have significantly higher TCR beta diversity than benign nodules.

Receptor libraries were prepared by PCR. TCRdb records Illumina HiSeq 4000 as the sequencer. High-throughput sequencing was used to profile the TCR beta-chain CDR3 region of each patient. From the authors' description of their analysis: Drawing on CDR3 differences between clinicopathological groups, the researchers built a classifier meant to tell apart patients with distant-metastatic papillary thyroid cancer. To measure repertoire diversity the researchers used the Shannon index, while the Morisita-Horn index served to gauge how similar the tumor and blood repertoires were. The public sequencing data were trimmed at Q25 with fastp and processed into clonotypes with MiXCR by TCRdb, which kept only in-frame beta chains. The V and J calls come from TCRdb's annotation, not from the publication. In this sample the table shows 20,000 to 25,000 clones, roughly 29% of which occur a single time. Jointly, the top ten make up 13% to 15% of the sample.

Material for sequencing was blood. The rearranged segments are TRBV11-2 and TRBJ2-7, with TRBD2 matching 10 junction bases. The TCR originated in a female donor with papillary thyroid cancer or a benign thyroid nodule (not recorded which). Some clones in this sample may be carry-over from other donors' samples. The nucleotide sequence is TGTGCCAGCAGCTCTATGCTAGCGGGAGAGCGTCCCTACGAGCAGTACTTC. Translated, this is CASSSMLAGERPYEQYF.